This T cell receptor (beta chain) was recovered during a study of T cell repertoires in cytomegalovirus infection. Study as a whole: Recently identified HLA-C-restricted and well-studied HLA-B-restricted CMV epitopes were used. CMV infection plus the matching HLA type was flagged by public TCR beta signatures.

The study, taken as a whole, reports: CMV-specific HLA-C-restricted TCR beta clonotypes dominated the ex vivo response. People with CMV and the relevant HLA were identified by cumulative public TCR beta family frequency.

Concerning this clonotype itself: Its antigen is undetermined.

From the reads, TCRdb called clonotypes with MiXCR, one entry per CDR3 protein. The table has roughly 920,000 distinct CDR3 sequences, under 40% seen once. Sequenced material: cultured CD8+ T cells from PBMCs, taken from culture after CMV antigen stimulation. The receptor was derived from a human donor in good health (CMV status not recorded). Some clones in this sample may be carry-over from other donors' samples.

The CDR3 DNA follows: TGTGCCAGCAGCCAACGGGGGGCCCATGGTGAGCAGTTCTTC. It encodes CASSQRGAHGEQFF. The chain is built from TRBV3-1 and TRBJ2-1; tentative D call: TRBD2 (7 bases). Deletions cut 2 bases from V and 9 bases from J, with 14 bases between. From germline, CDR1 is LGHDT and CDR2 YNNKEL (reference sequence). The CDR3 consists of 14 residues.